These 5 T cell receptor beta chains came from one sample sequenced in a study of blood T cells in healthy people across ages. Using a J-beta primer mix together with a sample-barcoded 5' primer, a second PCR was run for about 7 to 12 cycles. TCRdb re-derived calls from the 5' RACE reads in MiXCR, one entry per CDR3 protein. Of 910,000 or so distinct CDR3 sequences detected, roughly 51% appear once; the ten largest clones hold about a fifth. Material: blood. Every receptor here comes from an older woman in good health.

J is TRBJ2-7 and V is TRBV7-2, with D tentatively TRBD2 (6 bases). V lost 6 bases to trimming and J lost 6 bases, with 24 bases between them. This CDR3 has 16 residues. CDR1 is SGHTA, CDR2 FQGNSA, per germline. The CDR3 protein is CASSIKGSLAQSEQYF. The CDR3 DNA follows: TGTGCCAGCAGTATAAAAGGCAGTCTAGCGCAATCCGAGCAGTACTTC.

The rearrangement joins TRBV4-3 to TRBJ2-1, with 10 bases that match TRBD2. Trimming cost V 0 bases and J 12 bases; bases outside gene matches: 8. The CDR3 consists of 15 residues. Per the germline V gene, CDR1 is LGHNA and CDR2 is YSLEER. The CDR3 reads CASSQEGTSDGAQFF. In nucleotides, the CDR3 is TGCGCCAGCAGCCAAGAAGGGACTAGCGATGGAGCGCAGTTCTTC.

Only one count was recorded for this clonotype. This chain uses TRBV5-1 with TRBJ2-3, with 12 nucleotides matching TRBD1. The CDR3 consists of 17 residues. V lost 4 bases, J lost 6 bases, and 12 bases stayed unmatched. Germline CDR1 and CDR2: SGHRS and YFSETQ. The CDR3 bases are TGCGCCAGCAGCAATCCGACCGGGACAGGGGGCGCGGATACGCAGTATTTT. It specifies CASSNPTGTGGADTQYF.

This clonotype was counted at least ten times. The rearrangement links TRBV5-1 to TRBJ2-3; 12 bases agree with TRBD2. Germline V gene lookup returns CDR1 SGHRS and CDR2 YFSETQ. Trimming removed 4 bases from V and 2 bases from J; junction bases left unmatched: 8. This CDR3 has 17 amino acids. The CDR3 DNA follows: TGCGCCAGCAGCCCCCTAGCGGGAGGGCCCATCACAGATACGCAGTATTTT. This encodes CASSPLAGGPITDTQYF.

At least ten counts were recorded for this clonotype. The CDR3 spells CATRRQVFNSPLHF. The CDR3 DNA is TGTGCCACCAGACGACAGGTGTTTAATTCACCCCTCCACTTT. The chain joins TRBV28 to TRBJ1-6, with D perhaps matching TRBD1 (6 bases). The V end lost 10 bases, the J end lost 6 bases, and 16 bases lay between the germline ends. The CDR3 contains 14 residues. Germline CDR1 and CDR2: MDHEN and SYDVKM.